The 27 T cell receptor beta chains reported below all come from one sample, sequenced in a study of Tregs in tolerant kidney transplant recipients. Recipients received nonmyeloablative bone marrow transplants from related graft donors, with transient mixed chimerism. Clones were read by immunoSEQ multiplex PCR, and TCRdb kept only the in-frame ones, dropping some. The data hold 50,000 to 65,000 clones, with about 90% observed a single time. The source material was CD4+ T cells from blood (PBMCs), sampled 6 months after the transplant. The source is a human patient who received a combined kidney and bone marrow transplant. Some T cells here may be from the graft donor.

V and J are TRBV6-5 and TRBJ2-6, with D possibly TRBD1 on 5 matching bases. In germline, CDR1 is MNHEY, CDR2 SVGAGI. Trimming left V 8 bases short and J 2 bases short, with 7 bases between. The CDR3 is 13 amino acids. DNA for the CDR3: TGTGCCAGCCTCAGGGCTGGGGCCAACGTCCTGACTTTC. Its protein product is CASLRAGANVLTF.

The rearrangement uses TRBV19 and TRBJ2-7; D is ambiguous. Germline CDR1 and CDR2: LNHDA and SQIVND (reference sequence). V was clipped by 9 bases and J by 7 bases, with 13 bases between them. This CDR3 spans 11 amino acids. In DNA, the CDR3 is TGTGCCAGCAGAACCTCCTGGGAGCAGTACTTC. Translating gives CASRTSWEQYF.

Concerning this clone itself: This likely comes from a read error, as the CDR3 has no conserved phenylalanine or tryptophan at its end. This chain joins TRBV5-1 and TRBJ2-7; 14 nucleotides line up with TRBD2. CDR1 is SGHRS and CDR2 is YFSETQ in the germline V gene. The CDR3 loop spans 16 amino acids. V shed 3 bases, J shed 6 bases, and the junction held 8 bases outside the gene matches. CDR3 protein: CASSWGGTSGRFEQYL. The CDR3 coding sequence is TGCGCCAGCAGCTGGGGCGGGACTAGCGGGAGATTCGAGCAGTACCTC.

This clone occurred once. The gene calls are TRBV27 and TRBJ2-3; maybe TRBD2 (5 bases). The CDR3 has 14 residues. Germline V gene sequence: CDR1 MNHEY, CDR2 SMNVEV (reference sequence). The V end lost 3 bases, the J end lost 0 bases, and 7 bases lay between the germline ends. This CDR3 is CASSFLASTDTQYF. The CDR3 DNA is TGTGCCAGCAGTTTTCTAGCAAGCACAGATACGCAGTATTTT.

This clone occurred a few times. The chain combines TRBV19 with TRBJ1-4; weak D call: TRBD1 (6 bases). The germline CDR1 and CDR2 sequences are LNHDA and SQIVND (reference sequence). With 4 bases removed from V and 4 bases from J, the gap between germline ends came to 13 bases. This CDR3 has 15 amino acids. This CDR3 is CASSRQDQSNEKLFF. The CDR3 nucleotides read TGTGCCAGTAGTAGACAGGACCAGAGTAATGAAAAACTGTTTTTT.

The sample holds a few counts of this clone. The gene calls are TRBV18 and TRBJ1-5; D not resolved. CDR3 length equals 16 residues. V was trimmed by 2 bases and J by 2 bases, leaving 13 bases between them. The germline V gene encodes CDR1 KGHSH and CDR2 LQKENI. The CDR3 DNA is TGTGCCAGCTCACCAACAGACGGAACTGGCAATCAGCCCCAGCATTTT. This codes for CASSPTDGTGNQPQHF.

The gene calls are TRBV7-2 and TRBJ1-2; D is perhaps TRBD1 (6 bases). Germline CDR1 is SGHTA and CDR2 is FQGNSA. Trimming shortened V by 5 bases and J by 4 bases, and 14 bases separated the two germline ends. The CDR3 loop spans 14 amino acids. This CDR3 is CASSQGQGLYGYTF. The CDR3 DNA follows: TGTGCCAGCAGCCAAGGGCAGGGGCTCTATGGCTACACCTTC.

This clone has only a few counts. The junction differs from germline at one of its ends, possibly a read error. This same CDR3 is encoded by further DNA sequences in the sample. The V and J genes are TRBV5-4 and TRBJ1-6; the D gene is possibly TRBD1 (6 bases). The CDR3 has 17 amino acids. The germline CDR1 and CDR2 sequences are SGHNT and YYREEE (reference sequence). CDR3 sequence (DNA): TGTGCCAGCAGCCCTGGCGGGGGTACAGGGTTTAATTCCCCCCTCCACTTT. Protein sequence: CASSPGGGTGFNSPLHF.

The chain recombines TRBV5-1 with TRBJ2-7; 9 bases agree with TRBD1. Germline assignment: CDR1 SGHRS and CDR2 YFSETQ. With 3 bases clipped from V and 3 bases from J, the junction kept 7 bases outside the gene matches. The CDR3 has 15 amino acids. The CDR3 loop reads CASSSHRGRFYEQYF. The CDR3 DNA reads TGCGCCAGCAGCTCCCACAGGGGGCGCTTCTACGAGCAGTACTTC.

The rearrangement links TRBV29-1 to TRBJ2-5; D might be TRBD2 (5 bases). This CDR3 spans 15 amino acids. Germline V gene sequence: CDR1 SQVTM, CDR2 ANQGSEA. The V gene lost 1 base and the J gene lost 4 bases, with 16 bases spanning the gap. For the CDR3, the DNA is TGCAGCGTTGAAGTGGTTCGGCTCCGGGGAGAGACCCAGTACTTC. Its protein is CSVEVVRLRGETQYF.

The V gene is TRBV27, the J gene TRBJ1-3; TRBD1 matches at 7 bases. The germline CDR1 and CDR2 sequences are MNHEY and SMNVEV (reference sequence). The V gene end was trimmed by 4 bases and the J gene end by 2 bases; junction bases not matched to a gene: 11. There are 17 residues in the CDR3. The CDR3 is CASSSMKQGRAGNTIYF. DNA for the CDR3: TGTGCCAGCAGTTCGATGAAACAGGGGCGTGCTGGAAACACCATATATTTT.

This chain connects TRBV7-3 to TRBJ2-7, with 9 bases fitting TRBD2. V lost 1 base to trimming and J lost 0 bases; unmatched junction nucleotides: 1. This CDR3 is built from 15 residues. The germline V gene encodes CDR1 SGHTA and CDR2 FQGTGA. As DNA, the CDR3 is TGTGCCAGCAGCTTAATAGCGGGGGCCTCCTACGAGCAGTACTTC. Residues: CASSLIAGASYEQYF.

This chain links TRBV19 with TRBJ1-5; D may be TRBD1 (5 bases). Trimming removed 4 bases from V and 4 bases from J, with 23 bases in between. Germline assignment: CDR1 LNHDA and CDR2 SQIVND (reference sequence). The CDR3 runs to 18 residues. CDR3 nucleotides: TGTGCCAGTAGTACCAACCGACAGTCAGGTTTGAGGAATCAGCCCCAGCATTTT. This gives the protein CASSTNRQSGLRNQPQHF.

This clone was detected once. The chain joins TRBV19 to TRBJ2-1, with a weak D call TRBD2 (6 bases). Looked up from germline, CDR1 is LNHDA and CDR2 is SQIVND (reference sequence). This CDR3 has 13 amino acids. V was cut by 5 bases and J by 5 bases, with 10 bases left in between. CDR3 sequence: CASSWRENNEQFF. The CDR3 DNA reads TGTGCCAGTAGTTGGCGGGAAAACAATGAGCAGTTCTTC.

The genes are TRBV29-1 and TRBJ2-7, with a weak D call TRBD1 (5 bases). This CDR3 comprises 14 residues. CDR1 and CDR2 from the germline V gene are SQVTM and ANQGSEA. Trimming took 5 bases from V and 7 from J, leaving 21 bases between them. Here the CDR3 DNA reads TGCAGCGTTACACAGACAGACTCGTCGGGTGAGCAGTACTTC. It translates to CSVTQTDSSGEQYF.

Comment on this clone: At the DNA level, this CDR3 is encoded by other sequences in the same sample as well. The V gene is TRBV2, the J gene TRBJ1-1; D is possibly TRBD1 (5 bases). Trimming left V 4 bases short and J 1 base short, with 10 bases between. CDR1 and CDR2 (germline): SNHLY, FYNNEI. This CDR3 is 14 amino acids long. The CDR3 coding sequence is TGTGCCAGCAGTGTCGGGGGTGGGAACACTGAAGCTTTCTTT. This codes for CASSVGGGNTEAFF.

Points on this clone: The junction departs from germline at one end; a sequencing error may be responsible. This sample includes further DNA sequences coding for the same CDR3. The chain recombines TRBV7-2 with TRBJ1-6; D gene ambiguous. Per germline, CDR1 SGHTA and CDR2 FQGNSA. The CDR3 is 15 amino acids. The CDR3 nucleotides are TGTGCCAGCAGCGGAGTAAGCTCCTATAATTCCCCCCTCCACTTT. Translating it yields CASSGVSSYNSPLHF.

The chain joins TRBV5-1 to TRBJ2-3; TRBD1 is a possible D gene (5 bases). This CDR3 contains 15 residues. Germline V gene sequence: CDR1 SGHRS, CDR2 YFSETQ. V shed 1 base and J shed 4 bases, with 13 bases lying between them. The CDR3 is CASSLQGTVPDTQYF. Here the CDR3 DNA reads TGCGCCAGCAGCTTGCAGGGAACGGTCCCAGATACGCAGTATTTT.

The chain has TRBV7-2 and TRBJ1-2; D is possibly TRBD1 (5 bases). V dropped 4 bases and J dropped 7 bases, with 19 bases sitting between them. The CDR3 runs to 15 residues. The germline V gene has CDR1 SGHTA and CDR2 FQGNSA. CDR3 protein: CASSYNLRDPRGYTF. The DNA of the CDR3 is TGTGCCAGCAGCTATAACCTCAGGGATCCTCGTGGCTACACCTTC.

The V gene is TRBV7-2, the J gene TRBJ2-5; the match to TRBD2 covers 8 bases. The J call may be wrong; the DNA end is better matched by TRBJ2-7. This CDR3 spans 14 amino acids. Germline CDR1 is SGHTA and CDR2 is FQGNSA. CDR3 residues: CASTVGGAPYEQYF. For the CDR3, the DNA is TGTGCCAGCACCGTCGGGGGGGCCCCCTACGAGCAGTACTTC.

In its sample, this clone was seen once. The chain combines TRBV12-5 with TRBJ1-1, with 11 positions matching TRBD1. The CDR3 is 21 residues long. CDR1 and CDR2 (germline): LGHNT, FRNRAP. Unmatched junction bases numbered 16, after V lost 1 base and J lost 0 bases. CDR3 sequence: CASGLAHKAGTGGTMNTEAFF. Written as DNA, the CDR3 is TGTGCTAGTGGTTTGGCACATAAAGCCGGGACAGGGGGGACCATGAACACTGAAGCTTTCTTT.

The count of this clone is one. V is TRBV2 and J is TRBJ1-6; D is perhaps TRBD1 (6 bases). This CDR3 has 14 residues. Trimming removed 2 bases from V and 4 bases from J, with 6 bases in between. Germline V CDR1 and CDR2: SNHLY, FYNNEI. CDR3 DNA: TGTGCCAGCAGTGAAACAGGGTATAATTCACCCCTCCACTTT. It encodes CASSETGYNSPLHF.

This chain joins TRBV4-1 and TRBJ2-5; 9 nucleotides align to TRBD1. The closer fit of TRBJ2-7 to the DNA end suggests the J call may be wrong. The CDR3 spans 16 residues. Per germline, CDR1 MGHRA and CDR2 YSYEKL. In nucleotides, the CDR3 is TGCGCCAGCAGCTATCCCTCGGGACAGGGTAATTACGAGCAGTACTTC. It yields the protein CASSYPSGQGNYEQYF.

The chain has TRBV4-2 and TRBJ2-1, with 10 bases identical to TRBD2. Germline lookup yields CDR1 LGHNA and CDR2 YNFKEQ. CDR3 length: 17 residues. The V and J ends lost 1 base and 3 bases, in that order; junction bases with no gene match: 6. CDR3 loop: CASSQAGLAANYNEQFF. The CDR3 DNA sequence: TGTGCCAGCAGCCAAGCTGGACTAGCGGCTAACTACAATGAGCAGTTCTTC.

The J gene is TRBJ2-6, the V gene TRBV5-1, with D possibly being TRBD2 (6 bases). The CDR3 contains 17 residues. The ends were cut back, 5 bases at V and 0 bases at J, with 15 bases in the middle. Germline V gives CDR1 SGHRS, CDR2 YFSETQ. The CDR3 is CASRGGTVPSGANVLTF. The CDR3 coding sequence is TGCGCCAGCAGGGGCGGGACGGTTCCCTCTGGGGCCAACGTCCTGACTTTC.

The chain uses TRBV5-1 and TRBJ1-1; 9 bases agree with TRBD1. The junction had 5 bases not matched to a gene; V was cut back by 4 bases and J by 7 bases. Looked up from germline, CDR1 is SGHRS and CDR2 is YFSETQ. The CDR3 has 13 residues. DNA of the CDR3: TGCGCCAGCAGCGTGGGACAGGGTTTTGAAGCTTTCTTT. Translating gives CASSVGQGFEAFF.

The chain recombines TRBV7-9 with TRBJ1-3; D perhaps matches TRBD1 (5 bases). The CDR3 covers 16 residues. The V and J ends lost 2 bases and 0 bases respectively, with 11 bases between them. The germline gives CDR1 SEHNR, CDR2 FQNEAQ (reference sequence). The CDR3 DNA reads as TGTGCCAGCAGCTTAACGGGGGGAGCCTCTGGAAACACCATATATTTT. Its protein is CASSLTGGASGNTIYF.